The rows below give T cell receptor beta chains drawn from one sample of a study of CD8 T cells in ankylosing spondylitis. TCRdb used MiXCR to reprocess the 5' RACE reads, holding one entry per CDR3 protein. Of about 350,000 distinct CDR3 sequences listed, 20% were seen once; the top ten hold approximately 14%. The material sequenced was blood, either unsorted or a sorted T cell fraction (not recorded which). The receptors were sampled from a male donor with ankylosing spondylitis or in good health (not recorded which). The CDR3 runs from the conserved cysteine through the conserved F or W. The D gene is left open where the match is weak. A row's size may be missing; if present it is once, few, many or a size class.

j_gene | abundance | v_gene | d_gene | CDR3nt | CDR3aa
TRBJ2-1 | . | TRBV6-6 | . | TGTGCCAGCAGTTACTCGTCCGGGAGTGAGCAGTTCTTC | CASSYSSGSEQFF
TRBJ2-7 | few | TRBV6-5 | TRBD1 | TGTGCCAGCAGTCACGGGACAGAAGCCATCTACGAGCAGTACTTC | CASSHGTEAIYEQYF
TRBJ1-2 | few | TRBV10-3 | TRBD1 | TGTGCCGCGACAGGGGCTAACTATGGCTACACCTTC | CAATGANYGYTF
TRBJ2-2 | few | TRBV11-2 | . | TGTGCCAGCAGCTTAGAGGCAGGGGGGCTGACCGGGGAGCTGTTTTTT | CASSLEAGGLTGELFF
TRBJ2-7 | few | TRBV4-1 | . | TGCGCCAGCAGCCAAAGGAACTACGAGCAGTACTTC | CASSQRNYEQYF
TRBJ2-7 | many | TRBV12-3/TRBV12-4 | TRBD1 | TGTGCCAGCAGTTTAACAGGGGCCTTCTCCTACGAGCAGTACTTC | CASSLTGAFSYEQYF
TRBJ2-6 | . | TRBV6-5 | . | TGTGCCAGCAGTTACGGGGACCCGGCTGGGGCCAACGTCCTGACTTTC | CASSYGDPAGANVLTF
TRBJ2-2 | . | TRBV7-6 | . | TGTGCCAGCAGCTTAGCTCGCGGGCAGGGGTCTCCCACCGGGGAGCTGTTTTTT | CASSLARGQGSPTGELFF
TRBJ2-5 | once | TRBV5-1 | . | TGCGCCAGCAGCTTTTATCAGGGTCGAGAGACCCAGTACTTC | CASSFYQGRETQYF
TRBJ2-7 | . | TRBV12-3/TRBV12-4 | . | TGTGCCAGCAGTCCCTCCCCCTTCTACGAGCAGTACTTC | CASSPSPFYEQYF
TRBJ2-4 | . | TRBV5-5 | . | TGTGCCAGCAGCCCTGGGGTCCGCGGCAAAAACATTCAGTACTTC | CASSPGVRGKNIQYF
TRBJ2-3 | once | TRBV6-1 | . | TGTGCCAGCACCAAAGGACGGAACGACTACACAGATACGCAGTATTTT | CASTKGRNDYTDTQYF
TRBJ2-7 | . | TRBV28 | TRBD1 | TGTGCCAGCAGTCCGACCGACAGGGCGGGTGAGCAGTACTTC | CASSPTDRAGEQYF
TRBJ1-1 | few | TRBV10-3 | . | TGTGCCATCAGTGAGATGAACACTGAAGCTTTCTTT | CAISEMNTEAFF
TRBJ2-7 | . | TRBV23-1 | . | TGCGCCGGACAAAGCCCTATATCGGGGTTTTCCTACGAGCAGTACTTC | CAGQSPISGFSYEQYF
TRBJ1-2 | few | TRBV20-1 | . | TGCAGTGCTAAGGACAGCTCTAACTATGGCTACACCTTC | CSAKDSSNYGYTF
TRBJ2-3 | . | TRBV7-9 | TRBD1 | TGTGCCAGCAGCTCGTGGACAGGGAAGACCCCCGATACGCAGTATTTT | CASSSWTGKTPDTQYF
TRBJ2-7 | . | TRBV10-3 | . | TGTGCCATCAGTGAGGACAAGTCGAGCTCCTACGAGCAGTACTTC | CAISEDKSSSYEQYF
TRBJ2-7 | . | TRBV11-1 | TRBD2 | TGTGCCAGCAGACCTATAGCGGGTCGCTCCTACGAGCAGTACTTC | CASRPIAGRSYEQYF
TRBJ2-2 | few | TRBV30 | . | TGTGCCTGGAGTTACCTCGACAGTCCCGGGGAGCTGTTTTTT | CAWSYLDSPGELFF
TRBJ2-5 | once | TRBV7-9 | TRBD2 | TGTGCCAGCAACCACGTGGCGGGGGGCCGGGAAGAGACCCAGTACTTC | CASNHVAGGREETQYF
TRBJ1-3 | . | TRBV2 | . | TGTGCCAGCAGTGAACGAAGGGCCGGAAACACCATATATTTT | CASSERRAGNTIYF
TRBJ2-2 | few | TRBV28 | . | TGTGCCAGCAGTGAGGGACGCCGGACCGGGGAGCTGTTTTTT | CASSEGRRTGELFF
TRBJ2-1 | few | TRBV20-1 | . | TGCAGTGCTAGAGAGGGAGCTGAGCAGTTCTTC | CSAREGAEQFF
TRBJ2-5 | many | TRBV4-1 | . | TGCGCCAGCAGCCAAGATTGGGAGACCCAGTACTTC | CASSQDWETQYF
TRBJ2-7 | few | TRBV29-1 | TRBD1 | TGCAGCGTTGGGGGACAGGAAGGTTACGAGCAGTACTTC | CSVGGQEGYEQYF
TRBJ2-3 | . | TRBV7-9 | . | TGTGCCAGCAGTCCAGTTGCAGATACGCAGTATTTT | CASSPVADTQYF
TRBJ2-7 | many | TRBV7-2 | . | TGTGCCAGCAGCTTAGTAGAGGGTGCCGGGGAGCAGTACTTC | CASSLVEGAGEQYF
TRBJ1-1 | . | TRBV9 | . | TGTGCCAGCAGCGTAGATGAGGGCCTGAACACTGAAGCTTTCTTT | CASSVDEGLNTEAFF
TRBJ2-7 | . | TRBV27 | TRBD1 | TGTGCCAGCGGATATAACAGGGGGCTAGAGCAGTACTTC | CASGYNRGLEQYF
TRBJ2-3 | few | TRBV21-1 | . | TGTGCCAGCAGCCCTGGGGGTAGTTCGGATACGCAGTATTTT | CASSPGGSSDTQYF
TRBJ2-1 | few | TRBV6-1 | . | TGTGCCAGCAGCCTATGGGGCACCGGGGAAGCCTACAATGAGCAGTTCTTC | CASSLWGTGEAYNEQFF
TRBJ1-5 | few | TRBV5-6 | . | TGTGCCAGCAGCTGGTCGGCCCAAAGATATCAGCCCCAGCATTTT | CASSWSAQRYQPQHF
TRBJ2-1 | . | TRBV6-2/TRBV6-3 | . | TGTGCCAGCAGTTTCTATACAGGGGAGCAGTTCTTC | CASSFYTGEQFF
TRBJ2-1 | few | TRBV29-1 | . | TGCAGCGTACGGACAGATTACAATGAGCAGTTCTTC | CSVRTDYNEQFF
TRBJ2-1 | . | TRBV4-1 | TRBD2 | TGCGCCAGCAGCCAAGGGGTAGCGGGGGGGTACAATGAGCAGTTCTTC | CASSQGVAGGYNEQFF
TRBJ2-3 | . | TRBV20-1 | TRBD2 | TGCAGTGCTCGACCGAGGGCGCGGGGGGTGGGTACGCAGTATTTT | CSARPRARGVGTQYF
TRBJ2-3 | few | TRBV11-2 | . | TGTGCCAGCAGCTCTATTTCGGCAGATACGCAGTATTTT | CASSSISADTQYF
TRBJ1-3 | . | TRBV3-1 | . | TGTGCCAGCAGCCATCATTACGGACAGAGCTCTGGAAACACCATATATTTT | CASSHHYGQSSGNTIYF
TRBJ2-7 | few | TRBV7-9 | TRBD2 | TGTGCCAGCAGCCCACTAGCGGGTTCGCACTCCTACGAGCAGTACTTC | CASSPLAGSHSYEQYF
TRBJ1-3 | few | TRBV6-1 | . | TGTGCCAGCAGTGCCGGACGGAGCTCTGGAAACACCATATATTTT | CASSAGRSSGNTIYF
TRBJ2-3 | . | TRBV11-2 | . | TGTGCCAGCAGCCCCCGGCCCGAGGTTATTCAAGATACGCAGTATTTT | CASSPRPEVIQDTQYF
TRBJ2-7 | . | TRBV20-1 | TRBD2 | TGCAGTGCTAGAGATCTCTGGGGCGCGGGAGGGACAAACTACGAGCAGTACTTC | CSARDLWGAGGTNYEQYF
TRBJ2-7 | few | TRBV29-1 | TRBD2 | TGCAGCGTTGAAGGGGGACTAACCCAATCCGAGCAGTACTTC | CSVEGGLTQSEQYF
TRBJ1-6 | . | TRBV7-6 | . | TGTGCCAGCATCAACAGGTTTTCTTTAGAATTTCTCCACTTT | CASINRFSLEFLHF
TRBJ2-7 | few | TRBV12-3/TRBV12-4 | TRBD2 | TGTGCAACTTCTAGCGGGGGAGAAGCCTACGAGCAGTACTTC | CATSSGGEAYEQYF
TRBJ2-3 | . | TRBV5-4 | TRBD2 | TGTGCCAGCAGCTTCGGGGGGGGTCCTTCTTCTAGCACAGATACGCAGTATTTT | CASSFGGGPSSSTDTQYF
TRBJ2-2 | . | TRBV14 | TRBD2 | TGTGCCAGCAGCCAAGTCCCAGCGGGGTCGGGGGAGCTGTTTTTT | CASSQVPAGSGELFF
TRBJ2-7 | . | TRBV5-1 | TRBD1 | TGCGCCAGCAGCTTAGGCCCCAACCCGCAGGGGGCGGAGGAGCAGTACTTC | CASSLGPNPQGAEEQYF
TRBJ2-1 | . | TRBV7-7 | TRBD2 | TGTGCCAGCAGCTCCGGGAGGGTGGACAATGAGCAGTTCTTC | CASSSGRVDNEQFF
TRBJ2-7 | few | TRBV27 | TRBD1 | TGTGCCAGCAGTGGGGGACAGTCCTTAGAGCAGTACTTC | CASSGGQSLEQYF
TRBJ2-7 | few | TRBV28 | . | TGTGCCCTCGGACAGAACACCTACGAGCAGTACTTC | CALGQNTYEQYF
TRBJ2-5 | . | TRBV3-1 | . | TGTGCCAGCAGACTTCCCGGTGAGACCCAGTACTTC | CASRLPGETQYF
TRBJ1-6 | few | TRBV6-5 | . | TGTGCCAGCAGTTTGGTCGACTATAATTCACCCCTCCACTTT | CASSLVDYNSPLHF
TRBJ2-7 | few | TRBV10-2 | . | TGCGCCAGCAGTGACGGGACGGACCCTACTTCCTACGAGCAGTACTTC | CASSDGTDPTSYEQYF
TRBJ1-2 | few | TRBV15 | TRBD1 | TGTGCCACCAGCAGTCGGACAGGGGGTGTGGACACCTTC | CATSSRTGGVDTF
TRBJ2-7 | many | TRBV12-3/TRBV12-4 | TRBD1 | TGTGCCAGCAGTGGACAGGGAGCCTACGAGCAGTACTTC | CASSGQGAYEQYF
TRBJ1-1 | few | TRBV24-1 | TRBD1 | TGTGCCACCAGTGATTCTTGGGACAGGGTTGTGAACACTGAAGCTTTCTTT | CATSDSWDRVVNTEAFF